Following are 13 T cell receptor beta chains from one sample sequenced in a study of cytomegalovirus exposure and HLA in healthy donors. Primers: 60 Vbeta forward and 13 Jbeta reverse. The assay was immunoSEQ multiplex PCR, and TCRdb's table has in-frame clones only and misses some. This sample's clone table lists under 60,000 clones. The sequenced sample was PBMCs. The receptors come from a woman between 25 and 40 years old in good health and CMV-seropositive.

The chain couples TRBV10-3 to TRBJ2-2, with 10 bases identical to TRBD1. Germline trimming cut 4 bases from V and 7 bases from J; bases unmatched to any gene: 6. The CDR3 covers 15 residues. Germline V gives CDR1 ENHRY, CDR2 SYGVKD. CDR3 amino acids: CAISGDRGMDGELFF. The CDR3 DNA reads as TGTGCCATCAGTGGGGACAGGGGTATGGACGGGGAGCTGTTTTTT.

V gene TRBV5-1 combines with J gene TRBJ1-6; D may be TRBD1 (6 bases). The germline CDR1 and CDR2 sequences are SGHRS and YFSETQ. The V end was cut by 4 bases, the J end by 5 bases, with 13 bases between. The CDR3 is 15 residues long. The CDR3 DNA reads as TGCGCCAGCAGCCCCGGGACATGGGATAATTCACCCCTCCACTTT. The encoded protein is CASSPGTWDNSPLHF.

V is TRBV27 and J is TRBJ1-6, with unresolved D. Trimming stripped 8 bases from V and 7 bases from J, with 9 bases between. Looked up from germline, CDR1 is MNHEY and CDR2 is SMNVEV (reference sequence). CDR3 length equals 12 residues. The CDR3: CASSRGNSPLHF. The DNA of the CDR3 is TGTGCCAGCTCCCGAGGAAATTCACCCCTCCACTTT.

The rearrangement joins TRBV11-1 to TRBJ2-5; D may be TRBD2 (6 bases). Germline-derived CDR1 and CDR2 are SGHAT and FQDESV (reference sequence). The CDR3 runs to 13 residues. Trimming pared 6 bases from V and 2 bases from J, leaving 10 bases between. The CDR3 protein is CASRSSGQETQYF. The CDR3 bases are TGTGCCAGCAGAAGTAGCGGACAAGAGACCCAGTACTTC.

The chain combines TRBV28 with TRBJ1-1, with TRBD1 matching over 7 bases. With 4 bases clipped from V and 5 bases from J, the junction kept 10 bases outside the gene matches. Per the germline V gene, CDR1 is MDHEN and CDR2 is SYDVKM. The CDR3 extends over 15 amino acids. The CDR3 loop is CASSSTADRATEAFF. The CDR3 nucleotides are TGTGCCAGCAGTTCCACCGCAGACAGGGCGACTGAAGCTTTCTTT.

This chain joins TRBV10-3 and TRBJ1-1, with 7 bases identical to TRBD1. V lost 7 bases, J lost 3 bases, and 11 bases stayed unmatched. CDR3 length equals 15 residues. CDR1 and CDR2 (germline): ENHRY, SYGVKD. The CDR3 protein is CAITQNRGLDTEAFF. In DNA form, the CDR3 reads TGTGCCATCACCCAAAACAGGGGATTGGACACTGAAGCTTTCTTT.

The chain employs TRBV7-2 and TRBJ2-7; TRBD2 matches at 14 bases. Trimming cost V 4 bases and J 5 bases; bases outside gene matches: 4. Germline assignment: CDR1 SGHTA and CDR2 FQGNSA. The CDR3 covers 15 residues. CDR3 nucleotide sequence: TGTGCCAGCAGCTGGGGACTAGCGGGAGTTAACGAGCAGTACTTC. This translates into CASSWGLAGVNEQYF.

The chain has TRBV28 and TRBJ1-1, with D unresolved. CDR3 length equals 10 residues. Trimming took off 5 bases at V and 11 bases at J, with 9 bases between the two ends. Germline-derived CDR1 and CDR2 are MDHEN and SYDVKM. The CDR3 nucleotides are TGTGCCAGCAGTGAACTCGGGGCTTTCTTT. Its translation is CASSELGAFF.

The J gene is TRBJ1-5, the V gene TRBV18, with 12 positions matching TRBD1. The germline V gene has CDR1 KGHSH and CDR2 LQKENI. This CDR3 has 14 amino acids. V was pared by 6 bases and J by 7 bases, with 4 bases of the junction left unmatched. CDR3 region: CASSGQGAGQPQHF. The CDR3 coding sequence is TGTGCCAGCTCGGGACAGGGGGCAGGGCAGCCCCAGCATTTT.

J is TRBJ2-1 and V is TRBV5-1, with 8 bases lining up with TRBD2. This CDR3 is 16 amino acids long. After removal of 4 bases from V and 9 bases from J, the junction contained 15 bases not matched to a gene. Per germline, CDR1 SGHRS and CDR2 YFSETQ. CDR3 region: CASSVDSGTSGGEQFF. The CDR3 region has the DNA TGCGCCAGCAGCGTGGATAGCGGGACTAGTGGCGGTGAGCAGTTCTTC.

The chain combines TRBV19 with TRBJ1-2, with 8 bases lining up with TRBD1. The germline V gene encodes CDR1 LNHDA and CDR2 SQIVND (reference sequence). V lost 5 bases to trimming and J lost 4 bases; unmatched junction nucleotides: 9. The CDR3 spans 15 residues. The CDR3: CASSDPGGGSYGYTF. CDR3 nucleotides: TGTGCCAGTAGTGACCCAGGGGGCGGGTCCTATGGCTACACCTTC.

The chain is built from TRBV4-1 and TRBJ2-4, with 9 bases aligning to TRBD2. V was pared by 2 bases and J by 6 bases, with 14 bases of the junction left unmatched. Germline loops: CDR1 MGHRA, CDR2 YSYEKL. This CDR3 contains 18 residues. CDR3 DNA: TGCGCCAGCAGCCAACTTGAGGCGGGAGGGCCAGATAGAAACATTCAGTACTTC. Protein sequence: CASSQLEAGGPDRNIQYF.

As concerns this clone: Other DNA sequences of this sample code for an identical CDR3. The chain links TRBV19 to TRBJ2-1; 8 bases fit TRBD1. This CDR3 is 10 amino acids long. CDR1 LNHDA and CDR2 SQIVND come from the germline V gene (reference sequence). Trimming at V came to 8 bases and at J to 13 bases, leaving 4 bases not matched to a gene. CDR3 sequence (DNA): TGTGCCAGTGGTGACAGGGGACAGTTCTTC. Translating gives CASGDRGQFF.